The 12 T cell receptor beta chains listed next were all sequenced from one sample in a study of CD8 T cells in Susac syndrome. Random-hexamer reverse transcription was applied to roughly 0.5 to 1 ug RNA. TCRdb re-analysed the immunoSEQ multiplex PCR reads in MiXCR, keeping a single row per CDR3 protein. The sample carries a few hundred thousand distinct CDR3 sequences, about 95% recorded once. Specimen: CD4+ T cells from PBMCs. Receptors were obtained from a human donor with multiple sclerosis.

This chain connects TRBV29-1 to TRBJ2-7, with D unresolved. The CDR3 sequence is 13 residues long. Germline CDR1 and CDR2: SQVTM and ANQGSEA. Trimming pared 4 bases from V and 3 bases from J, leaving 13 bases between. In DNA, the CDR3 is TGCAGCGTTGGATTATTGGCCGACTACGAGCAGTACTTC. Translating gives CSVGLLADYEQYF.

The genes are TRBV12-3 or TRBV12-4 and TRBJ2-2; 7 nucleotides agree with TRBD1. With V trimmed by 3 bases and J by 6 bases, 10 bases remained unmatched. CDR3 length: 16 residues. The CDR3 DNA follows: TGTGCCAGCAGTTTGTTTGTAGGGGGCGCATCCGGGGAGCTGTTTTTT. This gives the protein CASSLFVGGASGELFF.

The gene calls are TRBV5-1 and TRBJ1-1, with 7 bases that match TRBD1. Trimming took 3 bases from V and 0 from J; bases not matched to a gene: 5. Germline values: CDR1 SGHRS, CDR2 YFSETQ. This CDR3 contains 15 residues. The CDR3: CASSSVGQMNTEAFF. CDR3 nucleotides: TGCGCCAGCAGCTCCGTGGGACAGATGAACACTGAAGCTTTCTTT.

The chain employs TRBV3-1 and TRBJ2-7; D remains ambiguous. The V and J ends lost 2 bases and 7 bases respectively, with 12 bases between them. Germline V gives CDR1 LGHDT, CDR2 YNNKEL (reference sequence). CDR3 size: 13 residues. In DNA form, the CDR3 reads TGTGCCAGCAGCCAACTTATGTCCCAGGAGCAGTACTTC. Translating gives CASSQLMSQEQYF.

The CDR3 bases are TGCAGCGTTGATTCCAGGAGGAACACTGAAGCTTTCTTT. Translating it yields CSVDSRRNTEAFF. The rearrangement links TRBV29-1 to TRBJ1-1; D is unclear. The CDR3 sequence is 13 residues long. V lost 3 bases and J 1 base, leaving 9 bases between the germline ends. Per germline, CDR1 SQVTM and CDR2 ANQGSEA.

The rearrangement links TRBV29-1 to TRBJ2-1; 9 bases agree with TRBD2. The germline V gene encodes CDR1 SQVTM and CDR2 ANQGSEA. The J segment lost 8 bases and the V segment lost 3 bases, leaving 8 bases of the junction unmatched. CDR3 length equals 14 residues. CDR3 sequence reads: CSVERGGGLHEQFF. The CDR3 bases are TGCAGCGTTGAGCGCGGGGGGGGTTTGCATGAGCAGTTCTTC.

About this clonotype: Sequence at one end of the junction differs from germline and may be a read error. The chain combines TRBV20-1 with TRBJ1-2; D perhaps matches TRBD1 (6 bases). Germline loops: CDR1 DFQATT, CDR2 SNEGSKA (reference sequence). The CDR3 has 10 residues. The CDR3 DNA is TGCAGTGCTAGTTTGGGGACACTCCACTTC. Protein product: CSASLGTLHF.

The V gene is TRBV27, the J gene TRBJ2-7; TRBD1 matches 8 bases. The V gene end was trimmed by 6 bases and the J gene end by 2 bases; junction bases not matched to a gene: 12. The CDR3 length is 16 residues. CDR1 and CDR2 (germline): MNHEY, SMNVEV (reference sequence). The CDR3 reads CASRPGGWSSAYEQYF. CDR3 nucleotides: TGTGCCAGCAGGCCAGGGGGCTGGAGTTCCGCCTACGAGCAGTACTTC.

The V and J genes are TRBV5-1 and TRBJ2-7; D remains ambiguous. Germline V gives CDR1 SGHRS, CDR2 YFSETQ. This CDR3 contains 14 residues. The germline V and J ends were trimmed by 2 bases and 6 bases, with 15 bases remaining between them. The CDR3 DNA is TGCGCCAGCAGCTTCCAGGTGGGAAACGGCGAGCAGTACTTC. Translation: CASSFQVGNGEQYF.

The sample holds one count of this clonotype. The chain joins TRBV12-3 or TRBV12-4 to TRBJ2-2; D is unresolved. The CDR3 runs 14 residues. The V and J ends lost 3 bases and 5 bases respectively, with 10 bases between them. The CDR3: CASSFGLSTGELFF. CDR3 sequence (DNA): TGTGCCAGCAGTTTTGGGCTTTCAACCGGGGAGCTGTTTTTT.

J is TRBJ1-2 and V is TRBV5-1; 9 bases fit TRBD1. Losses at the gene ends were 6 bases for V and 8 bases for J; bases not matched to a gene: 14. This CDR3 comprises 15 residues. Germline V gene sequence: CDR1 SGHRS, CDR2 YFSETQ. The CDR3 here is CASTPLGQGTAGYTF. CDR3 sequence (DNA): TGCGCCAGCACCCCACTGGGACAGGGAACCGCCGGCTACACCTTC.

The gene calls are TRBV29-1 and TRBJ2-3; the D is unclear. CDR1 and CDR2 from the germline V gene are SQVTM and ANQGSEA. The V and J ends lost 8 bases and 0 bases respectively, with 9 bases between them. The CDR3 has 12 residues. CDR3 amino acids: CSYPDSTDTQYF. In nucleotides, the CDR3 is TGCAGCTATCCGGACAGCACAGATACGCAGTATTTT.